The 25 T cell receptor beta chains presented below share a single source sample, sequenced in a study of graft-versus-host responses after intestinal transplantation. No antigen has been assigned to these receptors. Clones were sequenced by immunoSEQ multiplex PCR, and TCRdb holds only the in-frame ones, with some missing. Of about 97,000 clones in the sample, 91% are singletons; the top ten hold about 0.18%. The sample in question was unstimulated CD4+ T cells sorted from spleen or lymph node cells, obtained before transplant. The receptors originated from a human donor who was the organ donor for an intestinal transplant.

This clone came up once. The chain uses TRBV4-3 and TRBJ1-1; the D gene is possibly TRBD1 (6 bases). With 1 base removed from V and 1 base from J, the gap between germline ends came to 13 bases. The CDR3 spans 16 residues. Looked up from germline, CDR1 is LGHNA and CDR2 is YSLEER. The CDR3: CASSQVSGRGNTEAFF. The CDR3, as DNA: TGCGCCAGCAGCCAAGTGTCTGGCAGGGGGAACACTGAAGCTTTCTTT.

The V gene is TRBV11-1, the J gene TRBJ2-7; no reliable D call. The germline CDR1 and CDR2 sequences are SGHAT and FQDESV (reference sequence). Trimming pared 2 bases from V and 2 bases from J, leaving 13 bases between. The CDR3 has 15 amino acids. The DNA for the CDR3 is TGTGCCAGCAGCTTAAGATGGGCCAGCACCTACGAGCAGTACTTC. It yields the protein CASSLRWASTYEQYF.

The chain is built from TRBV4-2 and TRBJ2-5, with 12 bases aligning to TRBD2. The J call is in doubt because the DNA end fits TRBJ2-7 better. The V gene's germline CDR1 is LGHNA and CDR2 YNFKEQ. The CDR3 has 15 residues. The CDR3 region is CASSHRTSGEYEQYF. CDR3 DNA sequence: TGTGCCAGCAGCCATAGGACTAGCGGGGAATACGAGCAGTACTTC.

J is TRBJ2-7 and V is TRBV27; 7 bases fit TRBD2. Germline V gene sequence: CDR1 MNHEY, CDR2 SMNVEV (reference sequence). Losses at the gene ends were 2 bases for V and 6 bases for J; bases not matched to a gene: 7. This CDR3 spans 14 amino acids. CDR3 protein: CASSLIGREGEQYF. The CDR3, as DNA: TGTGCCAGCAGTTTAATCGGCAGGGAGGGCGAGCAGTACTTC.

CDR3 in amino acids: CASSLLGGNEQFF. The CDR3 DNA reads TGTGCCAGCAGCCTCCTCGGGGGCAATGAGCAGTTCTTC. The chain is built from TRBV16 and TRBJ2-1, with TRBD2 as a possible D gene (6 bases). V was trimmed by 4 bases and J by 6 bases, leaving 10 bases between them. CDR1 is KGHSY, CDR2 FQNENV, per germline. The CDR3 sequence is 13 residues long. Filled out from reference TRBV16 and TRBJ2-1, the complete variable domain reads GEEVAQTPKHLVRGEGQKAKLYCAPIKGHSYVFWYQQVLKNEFKFLISFQNENVFDETGMPKERFSAKCLPNSPCSLEIQATKLEDSAVYFCASSLLGGNEQFFGPGTRLTVL.

The chain's CDR3 is CASSVLPGQGSETQYF. The CDR3 coding sequence is TGTGCCAGTAGTGTATTACCGGGACAGGGATCCGAGACCCAGTACTTC. The V gene is TRBV19, the J gene TRBJ2-5, with TRBD1 matching 9 bases. Per germline, CDR1 LNHDA and CDR2 SQIVND (reference sequence). The CDR3 is 16 amino acids. The V gene end was trimmed by 5 bases and the J gene end by 5 bases; junction bases not matched to a gene: 12.

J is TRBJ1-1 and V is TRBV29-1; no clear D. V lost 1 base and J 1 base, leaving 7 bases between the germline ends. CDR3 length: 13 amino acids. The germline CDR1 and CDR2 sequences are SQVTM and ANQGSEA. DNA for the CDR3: TGCAGCGTTGAAGCTGCGGCGAACACTGAAGCTTTCTTT. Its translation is CSVEAAANTEAFF.

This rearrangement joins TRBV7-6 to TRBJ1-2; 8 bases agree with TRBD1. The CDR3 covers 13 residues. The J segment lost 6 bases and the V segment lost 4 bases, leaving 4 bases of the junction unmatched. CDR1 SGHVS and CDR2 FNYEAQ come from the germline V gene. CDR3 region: CASSYRDRHGYTF. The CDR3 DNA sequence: TGTGCCAGCAGCTACCGGGACAGGCATGGCTACACCTTC.

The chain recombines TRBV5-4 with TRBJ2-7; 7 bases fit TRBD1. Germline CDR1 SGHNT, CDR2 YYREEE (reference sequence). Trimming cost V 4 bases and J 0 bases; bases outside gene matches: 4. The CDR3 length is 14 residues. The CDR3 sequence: CASSPGQNSYEQYF. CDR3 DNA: TGTGCCAGCAGCCCGGGACAGAACTCCTACGAGCAGTACTTC.

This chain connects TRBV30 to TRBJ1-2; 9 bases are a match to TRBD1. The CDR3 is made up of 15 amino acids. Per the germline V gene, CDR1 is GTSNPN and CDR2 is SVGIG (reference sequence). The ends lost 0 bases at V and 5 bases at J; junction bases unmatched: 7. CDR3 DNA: TGTGCCTGGAGTGTAGGGACAGGGTTTTTTTATGGCTACACCTTC. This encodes CAWSVGTGFFYGYTF.

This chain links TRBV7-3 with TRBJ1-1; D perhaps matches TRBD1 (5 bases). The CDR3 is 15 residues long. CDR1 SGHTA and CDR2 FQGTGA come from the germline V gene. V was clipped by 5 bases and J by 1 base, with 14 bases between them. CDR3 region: CASSVTGGRNTEAFF. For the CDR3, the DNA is TGTGCCAGCAGCGTTACGGGGGGACGGAACACTGAAGCTTTCTTT.

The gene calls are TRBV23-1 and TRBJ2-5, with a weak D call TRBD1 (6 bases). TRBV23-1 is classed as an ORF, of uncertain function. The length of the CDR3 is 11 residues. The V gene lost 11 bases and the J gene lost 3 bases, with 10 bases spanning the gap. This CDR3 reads CAGWTEETQYF. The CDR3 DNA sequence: TGCGCCGGATGGACAGAAGAGACCCAGTACTTC.

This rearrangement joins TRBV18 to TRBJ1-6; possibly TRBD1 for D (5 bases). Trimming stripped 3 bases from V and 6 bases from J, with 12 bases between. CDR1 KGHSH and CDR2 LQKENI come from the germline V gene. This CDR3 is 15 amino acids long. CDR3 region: CASSPLGGSNSPLHF. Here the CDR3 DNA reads TGTGCCAGCTCACCCCTTGGGGGGAGTAATTCACCCCTCCACTTT. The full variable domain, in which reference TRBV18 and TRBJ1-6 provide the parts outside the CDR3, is NAGVMQNPRHLVRRRGQEARLRCSPMKGHSHVYWYRQLPEEGLKFMVYLQKENIIDESGMPKERFSAEFPKEGPSILRIQQVVRGDSAAYFCASSPLGGSNSPLHFGNGTRLTVT.

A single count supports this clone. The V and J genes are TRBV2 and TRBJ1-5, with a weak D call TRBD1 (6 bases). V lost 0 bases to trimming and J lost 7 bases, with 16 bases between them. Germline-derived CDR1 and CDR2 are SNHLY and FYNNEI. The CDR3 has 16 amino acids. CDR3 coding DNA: TGTGCCAGCAGTGAAGCCCACAGGGTAAGAGGACAGCCCCAGCATTTT. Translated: CASSEAHRVRGQPQHF.

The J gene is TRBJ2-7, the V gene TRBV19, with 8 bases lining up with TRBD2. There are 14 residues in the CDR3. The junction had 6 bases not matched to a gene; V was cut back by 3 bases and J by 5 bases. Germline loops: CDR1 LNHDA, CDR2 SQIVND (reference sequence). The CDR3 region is CASSIGRGVDEQYF. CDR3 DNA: TGTGCCAGTAGTATCGGGCGGGGGGTCGACGAGCAGTACTTC.

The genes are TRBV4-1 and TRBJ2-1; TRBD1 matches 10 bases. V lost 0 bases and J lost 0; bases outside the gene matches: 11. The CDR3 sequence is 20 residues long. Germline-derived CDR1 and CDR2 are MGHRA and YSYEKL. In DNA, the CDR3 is TGCGCCAGCAGCCAAGATGGTGGACAGGGGGTCAGGAGCTCCTACAATGAGCAGTTCTTC. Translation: CASSQDGGQGVRSSYNEQFF.

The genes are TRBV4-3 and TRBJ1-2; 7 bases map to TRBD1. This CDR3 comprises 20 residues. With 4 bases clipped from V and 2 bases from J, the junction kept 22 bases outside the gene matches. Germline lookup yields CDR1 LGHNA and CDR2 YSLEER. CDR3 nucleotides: TGCGCCAGCAGCCCCCAGGGGGACCGGAGCGGTAACTGGGGAAACTATGGCTACACCTTC. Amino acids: CASSPQGDRSGNWGNYGYTF.

The CDR3 nucleotides are TGTGCCAGCAGCTTAGTCCAGGGGACAGATACGCAGTATTTT. This translates into CASSLVQGTDTQYF. The chain carries TRBV7-8 and TRBJ2-3; D is possibly TRBD1 (6 bases). This CDR3 has 14 amino acids. V lost 1 base and J 3 bases, leaving 8 bases between the germline ends. The germline CDR1 and CDR2 sequences are SGHVS and FQNEAQ. Based on the CDR3 plus reference TRBV7-8 and TRBJ2-3, the full variable domain is GAGVSQSPRYKVAKRGQDVALRCDPISGHVSLFWYQQALGQGPEFLTYFQNEAQLDKSGLPSDRFFAERPEGSVSTLKIQRTQQEDSAVYLCASSLVQGTDTQYFGPGTRLTVL.

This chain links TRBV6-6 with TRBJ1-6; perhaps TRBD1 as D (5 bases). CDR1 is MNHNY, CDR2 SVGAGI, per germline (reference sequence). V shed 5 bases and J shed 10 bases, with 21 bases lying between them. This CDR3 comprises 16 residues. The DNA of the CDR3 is TGTGCCAGCAGTAAATGGGAGGTCGGGGCGACCTCACCCCTCCACTTT. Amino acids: CASSKWEVGATSPLHF.

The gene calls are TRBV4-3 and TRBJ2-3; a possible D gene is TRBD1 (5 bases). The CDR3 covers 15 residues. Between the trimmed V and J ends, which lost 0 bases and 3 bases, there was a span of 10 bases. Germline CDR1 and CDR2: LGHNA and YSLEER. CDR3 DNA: TGCGCCAGCAGCCAAGATCGGCAGGGTACAGATACGCAGTATTTT. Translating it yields CASSQDRQGTDTQYF.

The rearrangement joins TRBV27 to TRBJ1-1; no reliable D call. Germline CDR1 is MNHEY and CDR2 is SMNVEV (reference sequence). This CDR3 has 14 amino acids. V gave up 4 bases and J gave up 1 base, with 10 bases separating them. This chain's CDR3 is CASSSTGKNTEAFF. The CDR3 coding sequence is TGTGCCAGCAGTTCCACGGGGAAGAACACTGAAGCTTTCTTT.

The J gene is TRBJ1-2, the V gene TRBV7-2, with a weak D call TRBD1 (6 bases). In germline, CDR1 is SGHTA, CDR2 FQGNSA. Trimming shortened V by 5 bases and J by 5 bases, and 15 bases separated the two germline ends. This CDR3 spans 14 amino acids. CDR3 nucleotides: TGTGCCAGCAGCCCTCGCAGGGGAGGGTATGGCTACACCTTC. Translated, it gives CASSPRRGGYGYTF.

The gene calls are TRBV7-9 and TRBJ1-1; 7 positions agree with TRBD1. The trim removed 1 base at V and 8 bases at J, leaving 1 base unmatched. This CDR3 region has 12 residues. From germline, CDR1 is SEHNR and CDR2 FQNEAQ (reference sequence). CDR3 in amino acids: CASSLETGEAFF. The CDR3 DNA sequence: TGTGCCAGCAGCTTAGAGACAGGGGAAGCTTTCTTT.

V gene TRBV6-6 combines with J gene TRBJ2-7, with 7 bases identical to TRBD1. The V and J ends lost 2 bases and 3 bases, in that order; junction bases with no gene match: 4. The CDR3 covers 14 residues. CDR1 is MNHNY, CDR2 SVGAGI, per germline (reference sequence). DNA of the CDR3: TGTGCCAGCAGTTACCAGACAGGGTACTACGAGCAGTACTTC. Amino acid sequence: CASSYQTGYYEQYF.

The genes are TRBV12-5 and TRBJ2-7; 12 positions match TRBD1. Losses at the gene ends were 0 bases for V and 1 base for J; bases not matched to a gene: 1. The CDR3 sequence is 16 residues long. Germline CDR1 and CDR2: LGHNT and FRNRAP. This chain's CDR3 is CASGLVGQGASYEQYF. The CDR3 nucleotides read TGTGCTAGTGGTTTGGTGGGACAGGGGGCGTCCTACGAGCAGTACTTC.